Here is one T cell receptor beta chain with its context. Indicated time point: newly diagnosed GD, antithyroid drugs for less than 3 months. After RNA was extracted from PBMCs, the TCR library was made from it. These data are taken from a study of regulatory T cells in long-lasting Graves disease. For TCR beta, libraries came from iRepertoire HTBI primers and Arm-PCR of CDR3 regions. TCRdb reprocessed the multiplex PCR reads via MiXCR and lists one record per CDR3 protein. The sample has some 460,000 distinct CDR3 sequences; around 16% are singletons. This sample was also put to use in a study of T cells in Graves' hyperthyroidism and ophthalmopathy. That study reports: Diagnoses were made from clinical symptoms, serum measures (thyroxine and TRAb), thyroid ultrasound and orbital computed tomography. Carried out on the TCR CDR3, a first-round RT-PCR used the HTBI primer set.

This TCR was sampled from a man in his forties with Graves disease. This specimen consisted of peripheral blood mononuclear cells (PBMCs), obtained at new diagnosis, from a patient treated with antithyroid drugs.

The CDR3 sequence is CASSFIPNRDRDSDTQYF. Written as DNA, the CDR3 is TGTGCCAGCAGTTTTATCCCAAACCGGGACAGGGATTCAGATACGCAGTATTTT. The chain couples TRBV12-3 or TRBV12-4 to TRBJ2-3, with 9 bases matching TRBD1. V was pared by 3 bases and J by 4 bases, with 14 bases of the junction left unmatched. The CDR3 is made up of 18 amino acids.